Here is one TCR beta chain with its context. What it binds is unknown. The junction differs from germline at one of its ends, possibly a read error. This entry is derived from a study of post-analysis software for immune sequencing data. About the research overall: Disease courses included relapsing-remitting, secondary progressive and progressive-relapsing multiple sclerosis.

Study observations and caveats: Normalized Chao1 diversity in multiple sclerosis patients fell significantly below that of controls. Strong co-clustering by F measure linked samples that shared a preparation batch.

Unique molecular identifiers were built into the TCR beta cDNA libraries. Once 1 to 10 million T cells were used, about 490,000 cDNA molecules resulted. One entry per CDR3 protein, called by TCRdb with MiXCR from the PCR reads. The sample includes over 300,000 distinct CDR3 sequences, approximately 38% seen only once; the top ten take roughly 13%. This receptor was identified in a girl aged 10-17 years with multiple sclerosis. The sample consisted of blood.

The CDR3 region has the DNA TGTGCCAGCAGACGGACAGGGGGCGGGTATGGCTTCACCTTC. Protein sequence: CASRRTGGGYGFTF. The V gene is TRBV28, the J gene TRBJ1-2, with TRBD1 matching 11 bases. CDR1 and CDR2 from the germline V gene are MDHEN and SYDVKM. The CDR3 totals 14 residues.